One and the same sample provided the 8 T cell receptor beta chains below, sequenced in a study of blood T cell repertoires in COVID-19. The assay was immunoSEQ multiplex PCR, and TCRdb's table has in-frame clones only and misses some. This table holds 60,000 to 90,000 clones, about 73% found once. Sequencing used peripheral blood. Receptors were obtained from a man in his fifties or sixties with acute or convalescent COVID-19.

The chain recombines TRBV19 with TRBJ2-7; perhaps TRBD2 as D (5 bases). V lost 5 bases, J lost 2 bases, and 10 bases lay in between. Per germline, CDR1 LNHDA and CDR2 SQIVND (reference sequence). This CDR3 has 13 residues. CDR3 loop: CASSHGETYEQYV. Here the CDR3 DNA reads TGTGCCAGTAGTCATGGGGAGACCTACGAGCAGTACGTC.

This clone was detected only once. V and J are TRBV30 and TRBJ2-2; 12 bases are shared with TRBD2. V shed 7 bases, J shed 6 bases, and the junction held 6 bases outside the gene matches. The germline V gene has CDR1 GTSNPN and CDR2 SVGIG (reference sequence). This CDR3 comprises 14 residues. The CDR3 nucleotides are TGTGCCTTATCTCTAGCGGGAGGGCCCGGGGAGCTGTTTTTT. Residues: CALSLAGGPGELFF.

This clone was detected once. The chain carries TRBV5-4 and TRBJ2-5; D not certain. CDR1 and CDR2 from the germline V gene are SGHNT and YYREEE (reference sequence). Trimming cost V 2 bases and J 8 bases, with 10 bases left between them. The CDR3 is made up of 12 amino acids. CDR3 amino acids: CASSFQTETQYF. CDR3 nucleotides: TGTGCCAGCAGCTTCCAAACAGAAACCCAGTACTTC.

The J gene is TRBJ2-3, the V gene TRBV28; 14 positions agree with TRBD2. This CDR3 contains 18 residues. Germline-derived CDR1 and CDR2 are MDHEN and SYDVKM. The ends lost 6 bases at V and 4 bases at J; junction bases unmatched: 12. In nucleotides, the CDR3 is TGTGCCAGCAGGGTTCAGAAGGGGACTAGCGGGAGTTCAGATACGCAGTATTTT. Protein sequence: CASRVQKGTSGSSDTQYF.

CDR3 nucleotides: TGTGCCAGCAGCCTCTATCCGGACAATACCGGGGAGCTGTTTTTT. Translation gives CASSLYPDNTGELFF. The chain joins TRBV7-6 to TRBJ2-2; TRBD1 is a possible D gene (5 bases). The V gene's germline CDR1 is SGHVS and CDR2 FNYEAQ. V lost 5 bases to trimming and J lost 5 bases, with 15 bases between them. This CDR3 contains 15 residues.

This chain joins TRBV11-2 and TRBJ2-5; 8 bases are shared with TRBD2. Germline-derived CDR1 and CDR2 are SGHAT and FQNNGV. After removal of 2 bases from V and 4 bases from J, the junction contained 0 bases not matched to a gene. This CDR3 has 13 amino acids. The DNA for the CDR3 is TGTGCCAGCAGCTTACTAGCGGGAGAGACCCAGTACTTC. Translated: CASSLLAGETQYF.

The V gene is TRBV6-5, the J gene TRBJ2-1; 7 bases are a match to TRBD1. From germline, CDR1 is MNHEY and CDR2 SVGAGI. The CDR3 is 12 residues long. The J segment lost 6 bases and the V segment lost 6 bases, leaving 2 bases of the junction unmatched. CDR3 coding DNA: TGTGCCAGCAGCAGACAGGGCAATGAGCAGTTCTTC. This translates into CASSRQGNEQFF.

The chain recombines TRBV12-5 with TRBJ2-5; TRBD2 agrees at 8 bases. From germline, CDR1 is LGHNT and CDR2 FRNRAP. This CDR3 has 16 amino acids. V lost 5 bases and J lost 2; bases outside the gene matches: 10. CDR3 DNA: TGTGCTAGTGGTCTGAGACCCGGGACTAGGCAAGAGACCCAGTACTTC. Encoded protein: CASGLRPGTRQETQYF.